This TCR beta chain was sequenced in a study of T cells in localized non-small cell lung cancer. In regard to this clone: The antigen is undetermined. The junction does not match germline at one end; this may be a read error.

The study, taken as a whole, reports: The study sequenced only one region of the tumor. As a result, intratumor heterogeneity could not be excluded and remains possible. Peak T cell clonality was found in uninvolved adjacent lung, exceeding tumor. Among the top 100 tumor clones, a median around 50 appeared in adjacent lung. Longer survival (overall) was linked to higher T cell density in blood.

Here immunoSEQ multiplex PCR was the method, and the copy in TCRdb shows in-frame clones only, minus some. The sample contains 52,000 or so clones, about nine tenths of which appear only once. CDR3 length: 11 amino acids. Germline-derived CDR1 and CDR2 are DFQATT and SNEGSKA (reference sequence). The specimen was peripheral blood, collected before any cancer treatment. The clonotype was recovered from a male donor at least 60 years old with stage III squamous cell lung carcinoma. The chain combines TRBV20-1 with TRBJ1-2; 8 nucleotides line up with TRBD1. CDR3 nucleotides: TGCAGTGCTAGAGACCTGGACAGGGCGTGCTTC. This encodes CSARDLDRACF.